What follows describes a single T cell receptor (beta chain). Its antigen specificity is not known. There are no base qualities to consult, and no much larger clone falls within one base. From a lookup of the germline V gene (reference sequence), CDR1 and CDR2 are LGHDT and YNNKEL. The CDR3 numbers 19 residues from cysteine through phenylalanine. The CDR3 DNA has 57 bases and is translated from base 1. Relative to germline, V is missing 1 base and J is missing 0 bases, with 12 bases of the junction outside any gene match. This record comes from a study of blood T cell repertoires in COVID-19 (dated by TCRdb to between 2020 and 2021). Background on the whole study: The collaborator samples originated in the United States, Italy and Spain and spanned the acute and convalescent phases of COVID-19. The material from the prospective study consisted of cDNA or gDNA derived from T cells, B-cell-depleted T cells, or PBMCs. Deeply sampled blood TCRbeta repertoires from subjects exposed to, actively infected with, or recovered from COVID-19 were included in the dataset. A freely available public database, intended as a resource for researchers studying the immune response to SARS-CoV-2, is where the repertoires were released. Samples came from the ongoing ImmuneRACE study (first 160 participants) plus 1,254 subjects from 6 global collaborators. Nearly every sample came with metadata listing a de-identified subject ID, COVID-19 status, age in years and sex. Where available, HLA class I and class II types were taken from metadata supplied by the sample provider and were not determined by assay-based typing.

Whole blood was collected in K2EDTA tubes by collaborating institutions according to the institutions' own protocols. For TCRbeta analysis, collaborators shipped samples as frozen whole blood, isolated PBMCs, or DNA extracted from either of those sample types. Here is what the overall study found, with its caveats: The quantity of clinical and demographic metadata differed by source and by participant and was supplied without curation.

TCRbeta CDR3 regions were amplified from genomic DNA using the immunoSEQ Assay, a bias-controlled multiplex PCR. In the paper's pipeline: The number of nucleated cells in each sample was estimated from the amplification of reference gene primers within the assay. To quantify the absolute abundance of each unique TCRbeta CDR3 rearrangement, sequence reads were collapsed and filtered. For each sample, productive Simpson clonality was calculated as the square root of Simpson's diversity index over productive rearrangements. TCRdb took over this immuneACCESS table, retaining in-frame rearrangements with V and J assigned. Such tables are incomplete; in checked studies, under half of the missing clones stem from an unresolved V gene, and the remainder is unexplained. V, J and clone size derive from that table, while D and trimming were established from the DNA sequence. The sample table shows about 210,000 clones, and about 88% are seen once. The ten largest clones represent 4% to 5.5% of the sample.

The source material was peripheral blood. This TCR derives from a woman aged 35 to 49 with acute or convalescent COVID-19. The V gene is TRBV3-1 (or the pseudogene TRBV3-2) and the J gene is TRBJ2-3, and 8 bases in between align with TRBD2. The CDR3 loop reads CASSQGSESGGWSTDTQYF. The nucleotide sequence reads TGTGCCAGCAGCCAAGGATCGGAGTCGGGGGGGTGGAGCACAGATACGCAGTATTTT.